These 28 T cell receptor beta chains originate from one sample sequenced in a study of PD-1 blockade in classical Hodgkin lymphoma. Method: immunoSEQ multiplex PCR; TCRdb's copy keeps in-frame clones and lacks some. The sample holds about 37,000 clones, about 82% seen once. The patients all showed relapse after autologous stem cell transplantation, while their brentuximab vedotin exposure varied. Sequenced here: peripheral blood mononuclear cells (PBMCs), sampled at baseline. These receptors originate from a human donor with classical Hodgkin lymphoma.

The V call is TRBV6-5, the J call TRBJ2-1; TRBD2 matches at 8 bases. Trimming at V came to 6 bases and at J to 3 bases, leaving 4 bases not matched to a gene. This CDR3 is built from 14 residues. From germline, CDR1 is MNHEY and CDR2 SVGAGI. CDR3 protein: CASSRAGGYNEQFF. The CDR3 nucleotides read TGTGCCAGCAGCCGGGCGGGAGGCTACAATGAGCAGTTCTTC.

In this sample, this clone turned up once. CDR3 in amino acids: CASSEGAGEPNEQFF. The DNA for the CDR3 is TGTGCCAGCAGTGAGGGAGCGGGAGAGCCCAATGAGCAGTTCTTC. This rearrangement joins TRBV6-1 to TRBJ2-1, with TRBD2 matching over 8 bases. V shed 3 bases, J shed 6 bases, and the junction held 7 bases outside the gene matches. Germline CDR1 is MNHNS and CDR2 is SASEGT. There are 15 residues in the CDR3.

The chain combines TRBV7-3 with TRBJ2-1, with 9 bases fitting TRBD2. After removal of 6 bases from V and 8 bases from J, the junction contained 8 bases not matched to a gene. The germline CDR1 and CDR2 sequences are SGHTA and FQGTGA. There are 14 residues in the CDR3. DNA for the CDR3: TGTGCCAGCAGTACCGGACTAGCGACTGATGAGCAGTTCTTC. Amino acids: CASSTGLATDEQFF.

V gene TRBV29-1 combines with J gene TRBJ1-1; perhaps TRBD1 as D (5 bases). This CDR3 has 14 residues. Trimming stripped 7 bases from V and 4 bases from J, with 19 bases between. The germline CDR1 and CDR2 sequences are SQVTM and ANQGSEA. The DNA for the CDR3 is TGCAGCGCCCGGGGTGAGCAGGGAACCACTGAAGCTTTCTTT. The encoded protein is CSARGEQGTTEAFF.

This chain uses TRBV30 with TRBJ1-2; D is uncertain. CDR1 is GTSNPN, CDR2 SVGIG, per germline (reference sequence). V was trimmed by 2 bases and J by 7 bases, leaving 8 bases between them. This CDR3 spans 11 amino acids. This CDR3 is CAWSWEGGYTF. The CDR3 bases are TGTGCCTGGAGTTGGGAGGGTGGCTACACCTTC.

V and J are TRBV7-9 and TRBJ1-2; the D is unclear. Trimming removed 4 bases from V and 4 bases from J, with 10 bases in between. This CDR3 is 13 amino acids long. Germline V gene data show CDR1 as SEHNR and CDR2 as FQNEAQ (reference sequence). The CDR3 DNA reads as TGTGCCAGCAGCTCCCCGAATTTCTATGGCTACACCTTC. This gives the protein CASSSPNFYGYTF.

V gene TRBV9 combines with J gene TRBJ2-1; TRBD2 agrees at 11 bases. From germline, CDR1 is SGDLS and CDR2 YYNGEE. The CDR3 runs to 15 residues. V shed 4 bases, J shed 12 bases, and the junction held 12 bases outside the gene matches. The CDR3 region is CASSTSLAGAALQFF. CDR3 sequence (DNA): TGTGCCAGCAGCACCTCACTAGCGGGAGCAGCCCTGCAGTTCTTC.

The chain recombines TRBV28 with TRBJ1-3, with no clear D. The germline V gene has CDR1 MDHEN and CDR2 SYDVKM. The CDR3 loop spans 16 amino acids. The V and J ends lost 3 bases and 2 bases respectively, with 14 bases between them. The CDR3 DNA follows: TGTGCCAGCAGTTTTGGCACTTCCACTCCTGGAAACACCATATATTTT. It codes for CASSFGTSTPGNTIYF.

The J gene is TRBJ1-5, the V gene TRBV15, with 7 bases that match TRBD1. The length of the CDR3 is 16 residues. Germline V gene data show CDR1 as LNHNV and CDR2 as YYDKDF (reference sequence). Germline trimming cut 3 bases from V and 11 bases from J; bases unmatched to any gene: 16. The CDR3: CATSSAMTGSIWSQHF. The CDR3 nucleotides are TGTGCCACCAGCAGCGCAATGACAGGGAGTATCTGGTCCCAGCATTTT.

This chain connects TRBV2 to TRBJ2-1, with 7 positions matching TRBD1. Trimming removed 4 bases from V and 3 bases from J; junction bases left unmatched: 3. Germline CDR1 and CDR2: SNHLY and FYNNEI. CDR3 length equals 14 residues. The CDR3 DNA reads TGTGCCAGCAGTGGACAGGGAAGCTACAATGAGCAGTTCTTC. Translated: CASSGQGSYNEQFF.

In this sample, this clone turned up once. This chain connects TRBV14 to TRBJ1-4, with D perhaps matching TRBD1 (6 bases). V was clipped by 5 bases and J by 7 bases, with 17 bases between them. Germline V gene sequence: CDR1 SGHDN, CDR2 FVKESK. The CDR3 is 15 amino acids. The CDR3 protein is CASSKAGARSEKLFF. In DNA form, the CDR3 reads TGTGCCAGCAGCAAGGCGGGGGCGCGGAGTGAAAAACTGTTTTTT. Together with reference TRBV14 and TRBJ1-4, the CDR3 gives the full variable domain: EAGVTQFPSHSVIEKGQTVTLRCDPISGHDNLYWYRRVMGKEIKFLLHFVKESKQDESGMPNNRFLAERTGGTYSTLKVQPAELEDSGVYFCASSKAGARSEKLFFGSGTQLSVL.

The chain joins TRBV28 to TRBJ1-2, with TRBD1 as a possible D gene (6 bases). The ends were cut back, 2 bases at V and 2 bases at J, with 12 bases in the middle. The germline gives CDR1 MDHEN, CDR2 SYDVKM. This CDR3 spans 15 amino acids. Here the CDR3 reads CASSLIDRKNYGYTF. The CDR3 DNA sequence: TGTGCCAGCAGTTTAATCGACAGGAAGAACTATGGCTACACCTTC.

The V gene is TRBV11-3, the J gene TRBJ2-3; 7 bases are a match to TRBD2. Germline CDR1 reads SGHNT; CDR2 reads YENEEA. V was pared by 8 bases and J by 4 bases, with 12 bases of the junction left unmatched. The CDR3 consists of 15 residues. The CDR3, as DNA: TGTGCCAGCCGACGTACTAGCGCCGGCTCAGATACGCAGTATTTT. It encodes CASRRTSAGSDTQYF.

The rearrangement uses TRBV2 and TRBJ2-2, with D unclear. V shed 6 bases and J shed 8 bases, with 7 bases lying between them. Germline V gene data show CDR1 as SNHLY and CDR2 as FYNNEI. This CDR3 has 11 amino acids. CDR3 sequence (DNA): TGTGCCAGCAGCAACAGTGGGGAGCTGTTTTTT. This codes for CASSNSGELFF.

V is TRBV7-9 and J is TRBJ2-5, with D possibly matching TRBD2 (5 bases). CDR3 size: 13 residues. Germline CDR1 SEHNR, CDR2 FQNEAQ (reference sequence). Trimming shortened V by 0 bases and J by 10 bases, and 12 bases separated the two germline ends. The CDR3 DNA sequence: TGTGCCAGCAGCTTAGCAGCGGCCTGGGGCCAGTACTTC. Translated: CASSLAAAWGQYF.

The chain carries TRBV5-1 and TRBJ2-7; 12 nucleotides agree with TRBD1. This CDR3 comprises 14 residues. The V and J ends lost 2 bases and 5 bases, in that order; junction bases with no gene match: 2. Per germline, CDR1 SGHRS and CDR2 YFSETQ. CDR3 sequence (DNA): TGCGCCAGCAGCTTCGGGACAGGGGGCGACGAGCAGTACTTC. Its translation is CASSFGTGGDEQYF.

V is TRBV27 and J is TRBJ2-3; D uncertain. Germline lookup yields CDR1 MNHEY and CDR2 SMNVEV (reference sequence). V lost 6 bases and J lost 2, with 9 bases in between. CDR3 length: 13 amino acids. Here the CDR3 reads CASRFLSTDTQYF. CDR3 sequence (DNA): TGTGCCAGCAGATTCCTCTCCACAGATACGCAGTATTTT.

This clone rates as medium-sized (0.01 to 0.1%). The DNA for the CDR3 is TGTGCCAGCAACCAAGGGAGGGGAAAGGGTGAGACCCAGTACTTC. Translation: CASNQGRGKGETQYF. This chain uses TRBV6-6 with TRBJ2-5; 7 nucleotides align to TRBD2. The trim removed 7 bases at V and 5 bases at J, leaving 13 bases unmatched. The CDR3 is 15 amino acids. Germline CDR1 and CDR2: MNHNY and SVGAGI (reference sequence).

The genes are TRBV4-2 and TRBJ2-5; D is undetermined. Germline V gene data show CDR1 as LGHNA and CDR2 as YNFKEQ. This CDR3 region has 15 residues. Trimming shortened V by 0 bases and J by 0 bases, and 8 bases separated the two germline ends. The CDR3 DNA reads as TGTGCCAGCAGCCAAGATCCCGGGTACCAAGAGACCCAGTACTTC. Protein: CASSQDPGYQETQYF.

This sequence joins TRBV18 and TRBJ2-2, with D tentatively TRBD2 (6 bases). Germline CDR1 KGHSH, CDR2 LQKENI. This CDR3 contains 15 residues. V was shortened by 6 bases and J by 6 bases, with 17 bases between the two germline ends. The CDR3 DNA is TGTGCCAGCTCGGTGGCGGCCATAGCGGCCGGGGAGCTGTTTTTT. Residues: CASSVAAIAAGELFF.

This sequence joins TRBV5-6 and TRBJ1-2, with TRBD1 as a possible D gene (6 bases). The germline V gene encodes CDR1 SGHDT and CDR2 YYEEEE. V was pared by 4 bases and J by 2 bases, with 15 bases between. The CDR3 sequence is 15 residues long. The CDR3 loop reads CASSPRWGLNYGYTF. As DNA, the CDR3 is TGTGCCAGCAGCCCTCGTTGGGGGCTAAACTATGGCTACACCTTC.

The CDR3 DNA is TGCGCCAGCAGCTTGGCCTCTAGCGGGAGCATTTTCATGAACACCGGGGAGCTGTTTTTT. This encodes CASSLASSGSIFMNTGELFF. J is TRBJ2-2 and V is TRBV5-1; 10 nucleotides line up with TRBD2. The germline gives CDR1 SGHRS, CDR2 YFSETQ. V dropped 0 bases and J dropped 1; count of bases not matched to a gene: 12. The CDR3 loop spans 20 amino acids.

The chain links TRBV2 to TRBJ2-7, with a possible D match to TRBD1 (6 bases). V was trimmed by 6 bases and J by 0 bases, leaving 9 bases between them. The CDR3 covers 13 residues. From germline, CDR1 is SNHLY and CDR2 FYNNEI. The DNA of the CDR3 is TGTGCCAGCAGGCCGGGACACTCCTACGAGCAGTACTTC. Protein sequence: CASRPGHSYEQYF.

The rearrangement uses TRBV11-2 and TRBJ1-2; TRBD1 is a possible D gene (5 bases). Trimming removed 5 bases at V and 8 bases at J, with 21 bases between. Per germline, CDR1 SGHAT and CDR2 FQNNGV. The CDR3 extends over 15 amino acids. CDR3 sequence reads: CASSRISGATQGYTF. The CDR3 bases are TGTGCCAGCAGCCGCATCTCCGGGGCGACCCAAGGCTACACCTTC.

Comments on this clone: Other DNA sequences in this specimen translate into the identical CDR3. The J gene is TRBJ2-2, the V gene TRBV5-6; D might be TRBD2 (6 bases). Germline values: CDR1 SGHDT, CDR2 YYEEEE. V dropped 0 bases and J dropped 6 bases, with 6 bases sitting between them. This CDR3 is built from 13 residues. CDR3 loop: CASSLGGAGELFF. Written as DNA, the CDR3 is TGTGCCAGCAGCTTGGGGGGGGCCGGGGAGCTGTTTTTT.

The chain employs TRBV6-6 and TRBJ1-1; no reliable D call. The CDR3 sequence is 11 residues long. Germline lookup yields CDR1 MNHNY and CDR2 SVGAGI (reference sequence). The V end lost 6 bases, the J end lost 4 bases, and 6 bases lay between the germline ends. In DNA, the CDR3 is TGTGCCAGCAGCCTCGTCACTGAAGCTTTCTTT. Translated: CASSLVTEAFF.

The rearrangement uses TRBV7-3 and TRBJ2-7; D gene unclear. This CDR3 is 12 amino acids long. Trimming stripped 2 bases from V and 2 bases from J, with 4 bases between. The germline gives CDR1 SGHTA, CDR2 FQGTGA. This chain's CDR3 is CASSLLAYEQYF. Here the CDR3 DNA reads TGTGCCAGCAGCTTACTAGCCTACGAGCAGTACTTC.

This clone was seen a handful of times. The gene calls are TRBV11-2 and TRBJ2-7; 7 positions agree with TRBD1. The ends lost 5 bases at V and 3 bases at J; junction bases unmatched: 10. This CDR3 contains 15 residues. CDR1 is SGHAT, CDR2 FQNNGV, per germline. CDR3: CASSPAGGQHYEQYF. The CDR3 DNA follows: TGTGCCAGCAGCCCGGCAGGGGGACAGCACTACGAGCAGTACTTC.